These T cell receptor beta chains were read from a single sample in a study of TIL therapy for anti-PD-1-resistant metastatic lung cancer. Sequencing was performed with immunoSEQ multiplex PCR; in TCRdb, only in-frame clones are kept and a portion is missing. Among tens of thousands of clones listed, around 87% were seen once. The sample consisted of blood, taken at baseline. Source of these receptors: a person aged 25-80 years with non-small cell lung cancer. Both conserved end residues are trimmed from each CDR3.

V gene	J gene	CDR3 protein
TRBV10-3	TRBJ2-1	AISGGNRAGANNEQF
TRBV19	TRBJ2-6	ASSPYRGSGANVLT
TRBV4-2	TRBJ2-1	ASSQDLIWATEEQF
TRBV19	TRBJ1-2	ASSTQGNYGYT
TRBV19	TRBJ2-1	ASRGLSSGDYNEQF
TRBV6-2/TRBV6-3	TRBJ2-1	ASSYLGLAGAREQF
TRBV19	TRBJ2-4	ASSLQGAKY
TRBV4-1	TRBJ1-1	ASSQDWGLNTEAF
TRBV5-1	TRBJ2-2	ASSPGTSNTGELF
TRBV5-6	TRBJ2-5	ASSLGIQETQY
TRBV9	TRBJ1-2	ASSVGSGGYGYT
TRBV4-1	TRBJ2-1	ASSQASDGYNEQF
TRBV9	TRBJ1-6	ASSGQGGNSPLH
TRBV5-4	TRBJ2-7	ASSLGNPQGTYEQY
TRBV3-1/TRBV3-2	TRBJ1-2	ASGANYGYT